This T cell receptor beta chain was recovered during a study of beta chain features in type 1 diabetes. Since all of the isolated RNA was reverse transcribed, expressed TCRB transcripts were what got sequenced. Only in-frame clones appear in the TCRdb table, and some are missing; sequencing was by immunoSEQ multiplex PCR. The sample consists of roughly 400,000 clones, about 14% of them appearing once. This TCR came from a man between 25 and 39 years old in good health. Sequenced: naive CD4+ T cells from blood.

The DNA of the CDR3 is TGTGCCAGCAGTGATGGCTACACCTTC. Translation: CASSDGYTF. The chain links TRBV6-1 to TRBJ1-2, with D unclear. Germline V CDR1 and CDR2: MNHNS, SASEGT. This CDR3 has 9 residues. Trimming pared 3 bases from V and 7 bases from J, leaving 0 bases between.